Below are 17 T cell receptor beta chains sequenced from a single sample in a study of glioma-infiltrating T cells after dendritic cell vaccination (dated by TCRdb to the mid-2010s). The receptor library was made with the immunoSEQ multiplex PCR assay. TCRdb holds this immuneACCESS table with in-frame rearrangements only. Some clones are missing; in checked studies, unresolved V genes explain under half, and the rest has no known cause. This sample holds about 32,000 clones; roughly 90% were observed only once. Less than 2.5% of the sample goes to the ten largest clones. The source was blood, collected before dendritic cell vaccination. The receptors originated from a human donor with glioblastoma.

V and J are TRBV6-5 and TRBJ2-5, with 11 bases matching TRBD2. The germline CDR1 and CDR2 sequences are MNHEY and SVGAGI. CDR3 length: 15 amino acids. With V trimmed by 3 bases and J by 5 bases, 5 bases remained unmatched. CDR3 in DNA: TGTGCCAGCAGTTATAGCGGGGGGGCCCCGGAGACCCAGTACTTC. Translating gives CASSYSGGAPETQYF.

The rearrangement links TRBV2 to TRBJ1-5; a possible D gene is TRBD1 (6 bases). CDR3 length: 14 residues. Between the trimmed V and J ends, which lost 2 bases and 11 bases, there was a span of 16 bases. Germline-derived CDR1 and CDR2 are SNHLY and FYNNEI. The CDR3 region has the DNA TGTGCCAGCAGTGAAATCGAGGGGGTAAAAACCCAGCATTTT. It is translated as CASSEIEGVKTQHF.

CDR3 region: CASSQAPLLDQETQYF. The CDR3 DNA sequence: TGTGCCAGCAGTCAGGCCCCGCTACTGGACCAAGAGACCCAGTACTTC. The rearrangement joins TRBV7-9 to TRBJ2-5; unclear D gene. The CDR3 covers 16 residues. The germline V gene encodes CDR1 SEHNR and CDR2 FQNEAQ (reference sequence). Trimming took off 6 bases at V and 0 bases at J, with 17 bases between the two ends.

This clone was counted once. V gene TRBV7-9 combines with J gene TRBJ1-2; D remains ambiguous. This CDR3 is built from 10 residues. Germline-derived CDR1 and CDR2 are SEHNR and FQNEAQ (reference sequence). Between the trimmed V and J ends, which lost 5 bases and 6 bases, there was a span of 4 bases. The CDR3 is CASSNNGYTF. DNA of the CDR3: TGTGCCAGCAGCAACAATGGCTACACCTTC.

This clone was seen once. The rearrangement links TRBV23-1 to TRBJ2-7; tentatively, D is TRBD1 (5 bases). TRBV23-1 is marked as an open reading frame, function uncertain. V dropped 6 bases and J dropped 8 bases, with 8 bases sitting between them. CDR3 length: 10 amino acids. Written as DNA, the CDR3 is TGCGCCAGCAGACAGGTTCAGCAGTACTTC. Translation gives CASRQVQQYF.

This clone was observed once. The rearrangement links TRBV29-1 to TRBJ2-7; 8 positions match TRBD1. The length of the CDR3 is 13 residues. Germline V CDR1 and CDR2: SQVTM, ANQGSEA. V was pared by 4 bases and J by 2 bases, with 4 bases of the junction left unmatched. This chain's CDR3 is CSVADRVTYEQYF. The CDR3 DNA follows: TGCAGCGTTGCGGACAGGGTTACCTACGAGCAGTACTTC.

The V call is TRBV7-2, the J call TRBJ2-1, with 8 bases matching TRBD2. V was pared by 3 bases and J by 4 bases, with 8 bases of the junction left unmatched. CDR1 is SGHTA, CDR2 FQGNSA, per germline. The CDR3 runs to 16 residues. In nucleotides, the CDR3 is TGTGCCAGCAGCTTTACCGGTACTAGCGGATACAATGAGCAGTTCTTC. Translated: CASSFTGTSGYNEQFF. Complete variable domain (other parts from reference TRBV7-2 and TRBJ2-1): GAGVSQSPSNKVTEKGKDVELRCDPISGHTALYWYRQSLGQGLEFLIYFQGNSAPDKSGLPSDRFSAERTGGSVSTLTIQRTQQEDSAVYLCASSFTGTSGYNEQFFGPGTRLTVL.

The chain is built from TRBV2 and TRBJ2-2; D might be TRBD1 (6 bases). The CDR3 runs 14 residues. Germline-derived CDR1 and CDR2 are SNHLY and FYNNEI. V lost 4 bases and J 2 bases, leaving 8 bases between the germline ends. The chain's CDR3 is CASSAGGNTGELFF. CDR3 nucleotides: TGTGCCAGCAGTGCTGGGGGCAACACCGGGGAGCTGTTTTTT.

The genes are TRBV7-2 and TRBJ2-1; perhaps TRBD2 as D (6 bases). Germline V lookup: CDR1 SGHTA, CDR2 FQGNSA. The ends were cut back, 5 bases at V and 8 bases at J, with 13 bases in the middle. The CDR3 contains 13 residues. The CDR3 is CASSILGGDEQFF. The CDR3 DNA is TGTGCCAGCAGCATACTAGGCGGGGATGAGCAGTTCTTC.

The chain employs TRBV13 and TRBJ2-7, with D possibly being TRBD1 (6 bases). Between the trimmed V and J ends, which lost 2 bases and 2 bases, there was a span of 7 bases. Germline V gene lookup returns CDR1 PRHDT and CDR2 FYEKMQ (reference sequence). The CDR3 has 13 residues. CDR3 DNA: TGTGCCAGCAGCTTAAGGACAGCCTACGAGCAGTACTTC. This gives the protein CASSLRTAYEQYF.

The chain uses TRBV6-5 and TRBJ2-5, with D possibly TRBD2 on 5 matching bases. CDR3 length: 13 amino acids. Germline CDR1 MNHEY, CDR2 SVGAGI. V lost 6 bases and J lost 4, with 12 bases in between. In DNA form, the CDR3 reads TGTGCCAGCAGGGGTCCTGGGAGAGAGACCCAGTACTTC. It codes for CASRGPGRETQYF.

The CDR3 bases are TGTGCCAGCAGCTCCCGAGCGGGGGTCACAGATACGCAGTATTTT. Protein product: CASSSRAGVTDTQYF. The chain uses TRBV11-3 and TRBJ2-3; 8 positions match TRBD2. The V and J ends lost 4 bases and 2 bases, in that order; junction bases with no gene match: 5. From germline, CDR1 is SGHNT and CDR2 YENEEA. The CDR3 runs 15 residues.

V and J are TRBV2 and TRBJ1-4, with D unclear. V dropped 2 bases and J dropped 8 bases, with 12 bases sitting between them. The CDR3 consists of 14 residues. Looked up from germline, CDR1 is SNHLY and CDR2 is FYNNEI. In DNA, the CDR3 is TGTGCCAGCAGTGAAAGGGAGCTGGGGGAAAAACTGTTTTTT. Encoded protein: CASSERELGEKLFF.

This chain joins TRBV4-1 and TRBJ1-6; the match to TRBD1 covers 7 bases. V dropped 0 bases and J dropped 10; count of bases not matched to a gene: 6. From germline, CDR1 is MGHRA and CDR2 YSYEKL. The CDR3 runs 15 residues. CDR3 DNA: TGCGCCAGCAGCCAAGATAGGGCAGGGGGGTCACCCCTCCACTTT. Translated, it gives CASSQDRAGGSPLHF.

The rearrangement joins TRBV7-2 to TRBJ1-2; D call uncertain. Between the trimmed V and J ends, which lost 3 bases and 4 bases, there was a span of 15 bases. CDR1 is SGHTA and CDR2 is FQGNSA in the germline V gene. The CDR3 contains 15 residues. The CDR3 DNA reads as TGTGCCAGCAGCTTGTCCCGTGACTCTAGCTATGGCTACACCTTC. It encodes CASSLSRDSSYGYTF.

This clone has more than one count but fewer than ten. V and J are TRBV6-1 and TRBJ1-2; D uncertain. The CDR3 has 13 amino acids. The germline CDR1 and CDR2 sequences are MNHNS and SASEGT. The V end lost 3 bases, the J end lost 4 bases, and 9 bases lay between the germline ends. CDR3 in DNA: TGTGCCAGCAGTGACGCAGGAGGCTATGGCTACACCTTC. Translation gives CASSDAGGYGYTF.

V and J are TRBV4-1 and TRBJ1-5; the D gene is possibly TRBD1 (5 bases). CDR3 length: 15 amino acids. Germline V gene data show CDR1 as MGHRA and CDR2 as YSYEKL. The V end was cut by 2 bases, the J end by 4 bases, with 12 bases between. The CDR3 here is CASSQMGLINQPQHF. For the CDR3, the DNA is TGCGCCAGCAGCCAAATGGGACTGATAAATCAGCCCCAGCATTTT.